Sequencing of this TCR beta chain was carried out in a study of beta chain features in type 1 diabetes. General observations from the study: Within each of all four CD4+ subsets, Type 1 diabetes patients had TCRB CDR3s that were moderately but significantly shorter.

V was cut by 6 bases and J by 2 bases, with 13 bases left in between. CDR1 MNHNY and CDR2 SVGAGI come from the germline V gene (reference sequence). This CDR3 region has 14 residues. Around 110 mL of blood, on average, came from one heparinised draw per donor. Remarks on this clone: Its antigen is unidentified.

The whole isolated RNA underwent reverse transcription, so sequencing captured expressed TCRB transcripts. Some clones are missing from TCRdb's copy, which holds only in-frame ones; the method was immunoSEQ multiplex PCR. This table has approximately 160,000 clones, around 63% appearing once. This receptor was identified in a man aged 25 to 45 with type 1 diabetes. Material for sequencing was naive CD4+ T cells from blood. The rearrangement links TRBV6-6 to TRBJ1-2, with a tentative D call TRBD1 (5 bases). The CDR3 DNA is TGTGCCAGCAGCAGGACAAGTGGGAACTATGGCTACACCTTC. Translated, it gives CASSRTSGNYGYTF.